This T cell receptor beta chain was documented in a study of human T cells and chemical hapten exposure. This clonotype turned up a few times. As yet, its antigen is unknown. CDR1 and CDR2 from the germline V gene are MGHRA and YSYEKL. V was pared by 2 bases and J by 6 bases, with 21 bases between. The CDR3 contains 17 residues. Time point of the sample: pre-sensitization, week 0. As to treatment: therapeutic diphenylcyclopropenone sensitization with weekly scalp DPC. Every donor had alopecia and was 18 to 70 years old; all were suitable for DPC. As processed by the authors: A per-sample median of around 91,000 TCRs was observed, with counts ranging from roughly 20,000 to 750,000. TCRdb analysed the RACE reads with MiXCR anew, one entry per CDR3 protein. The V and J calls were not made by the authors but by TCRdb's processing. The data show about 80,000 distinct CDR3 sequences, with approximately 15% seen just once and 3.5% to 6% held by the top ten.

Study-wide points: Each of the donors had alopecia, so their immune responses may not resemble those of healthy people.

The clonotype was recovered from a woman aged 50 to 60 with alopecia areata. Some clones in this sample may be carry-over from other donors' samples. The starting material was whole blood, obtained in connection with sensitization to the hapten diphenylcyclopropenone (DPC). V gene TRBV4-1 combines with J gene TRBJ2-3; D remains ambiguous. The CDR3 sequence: CASSQTPSAGVGDTQYF. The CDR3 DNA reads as TGCGCCAGCAGCCAAACCCCCTCTGCCGGAGTAGGCGATACGCAGTATTTT.